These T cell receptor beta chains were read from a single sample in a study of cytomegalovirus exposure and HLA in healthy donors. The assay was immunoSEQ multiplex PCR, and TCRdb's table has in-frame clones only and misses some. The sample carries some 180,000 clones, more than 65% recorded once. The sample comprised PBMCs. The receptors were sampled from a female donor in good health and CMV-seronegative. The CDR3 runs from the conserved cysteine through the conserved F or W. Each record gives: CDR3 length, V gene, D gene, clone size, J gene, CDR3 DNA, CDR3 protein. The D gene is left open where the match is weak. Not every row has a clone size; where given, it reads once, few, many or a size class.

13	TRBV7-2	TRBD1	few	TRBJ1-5	TGTGCCAGCACCCGGGACAGGGGGCAGCCCCAGCATTTT	CASTRDRGQPQHF
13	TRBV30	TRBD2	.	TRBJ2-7	TGTGCCTGGAGAAAAGCGGGAGGGAACGAGCAGTACTTC	CAWRKAGGNEQYF
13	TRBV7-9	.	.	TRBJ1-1	TGTGCCAGCAGCTTAGGCGCAAACACTGAAGCTTTCTTT	CASSLGANTEAFF
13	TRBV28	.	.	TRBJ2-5	TGTGCCAGCAGGTTATCGGGGGGCCTAGAGCAGTACTTC	CASRLSGGLEQYF
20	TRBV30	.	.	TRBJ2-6	TGTGCCTGGAGTGGGAGGGAAGGGTCCCAAGTTAGGTCTGGGGCCAACGTCCTGACTTTC	CAWSGREGSQVRSGANVLTF
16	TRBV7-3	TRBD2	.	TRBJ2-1	TGTGCCAGCAGCTCCGGGACTAGCGGGAGGAATTGTGAGCAGTTCTTC	CASSSGTSGRNCEQFF
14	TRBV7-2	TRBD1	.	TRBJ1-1	TGTGCCAGCAGCTTGAGGGGGCCGGGGCGACAAGCTTTCTTT	CASSLRGPGRQAFF
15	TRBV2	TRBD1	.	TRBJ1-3	TGTGCCAGCAGCCAGGGGGCGCCATCTGGAAACACCATATATTTT	CASSQGAPSGNTIYF
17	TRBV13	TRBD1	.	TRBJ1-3	TGTGCCAGCAGCTTAGGAGGGCAGGGGGCTGATGGAAACACCATATATTTT	CASSLGGQGADGNTIYF
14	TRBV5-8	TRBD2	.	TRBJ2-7	TGTGCCAGCAGCCTTAGCGGGAGCTCCTACGAGCAGTACTTC	CASSLSGSSYEQYF
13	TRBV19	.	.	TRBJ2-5	TGTGCCAGTAGCGGACAGATTCAAGAGACCCAGTACTTC	CASSGQIQETQYF
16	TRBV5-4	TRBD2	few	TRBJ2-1	TGTGCCAGCAGCCAAGGACTAGCGGGGGGGATCAATGAGCAGTTCTTC	CASSQGLAGGINEQFF
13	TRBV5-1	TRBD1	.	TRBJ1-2	TGCGCCAGCAGCTCCGGACAGGGAGGTGGCTACACCTTC	CASSSGQGGGYTF
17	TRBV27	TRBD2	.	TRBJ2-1	TGTGCCAGCAGTTTACACCATGGGACTAGCGGGAAGGATGAGCAGTTCTTC	CASSLHHGTSGKDEQFF
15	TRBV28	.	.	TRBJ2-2	TGTGCCTGCCTACCGGGACACACGAACACCGGGGAGCTGTTTTTT	CACLPGHTNTGELFF
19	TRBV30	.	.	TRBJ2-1	TGTGCCTGGAGTACCACAGCCTACCCGACTATCTACTCCTACAATGAGCAGTTCTTC	CAWSTTAYPTIYSYNEQFF
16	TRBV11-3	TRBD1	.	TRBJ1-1	TGTGCCAGCAGCCTAAGGACAGGGGGCACTAACACTGAAGCTTTCTTT	CASSLRTGGTNTEAFF
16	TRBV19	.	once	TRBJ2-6	TGTGCCAGTAGTATAAGGGGGGGAGCTGGGGCCAACGTCCTGACTTTC	CASSIRGGAGANVLTF
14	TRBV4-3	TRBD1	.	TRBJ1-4	TGCGCCAGCAGTACGGGGACAGGGGTTGAAAAACTGTTTTTT	CASSTGTGVEKLFF
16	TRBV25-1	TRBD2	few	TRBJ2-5	TGTGCCAGCAGTCAAGCCAAAGCGGGAGTGGCGGAGACCCAGTACTTC	CASSQAKAGVAETQYF
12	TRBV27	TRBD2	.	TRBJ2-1	TGTGCCAGCAGTTTTTTGCGGGAGGGCCTATTCTTC	CASSFLREGLFF
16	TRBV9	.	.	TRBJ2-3	TGTGCCAGCAGCTCTGGACTTATTTCTAGCACAGATACGCAGTATTTT	CASSSGLISSTDTQYF
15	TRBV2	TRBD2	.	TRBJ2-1	TGTGCCAGCAATAAGATAGCGGGGGGCGGTTATGAGCAGTTCTTC	CASNKIAGGGYEQFF
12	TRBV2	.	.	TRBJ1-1	TGTGCCAGCAGCGATGACAGGACTGAAGCTTTCTTT	CASSDDRTEAFF
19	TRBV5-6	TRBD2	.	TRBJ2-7	TGTGCCAGCAGCTTGGAGGGCCGCCTAGCGGGAGGGCCCTTGTACGAGCAGTACTTC	CASSLEGRLAGGPLYEQYF
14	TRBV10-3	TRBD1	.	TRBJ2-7	TGTGCCAGCGACAGGGGGCCTTCCTCCTACGAGCAGTACTTC	CASDRGPSSYEQYF
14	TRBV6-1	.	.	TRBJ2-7	TGTGCCAGCAGTGACGCAGGGGCATCCTACGAGCAGTACTTC	CASSDAGASYEQYF
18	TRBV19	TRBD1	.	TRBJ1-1	TGTGCCAGTAGTATCGACCGACAGGGCTCGAAAGATAACACTGAAGCTTTCTTT	CASSIDRQGSKDNTEAFF
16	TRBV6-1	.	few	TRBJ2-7	TGTGCCAGCAGTGATGAGGGAGGTGGCCGTTCCTACGAGCAGTACTTC	CASSDEGGGRSYEQYF
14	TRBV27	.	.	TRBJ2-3	TGTGCCAGCAGTTCCTCGGGGTGGGGAGATACGCAGTATTTT	CASSSSGWGDTQYF
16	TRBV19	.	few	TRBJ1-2	TGTGCCAGTAGTCAAAATGCGGGGGCAAGAAACTATGGCTACACCTTC	CASSQNAGARNYGYTF
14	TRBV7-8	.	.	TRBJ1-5	TGTGCCAGCAGCCAAGGACAGTACAATCAGCCCCAGCATTTT	CASSQGQYNQPQHF
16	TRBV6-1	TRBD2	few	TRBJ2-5	TGTGCCAGCAGTGCAGAAATAGCGGGGGGCCGGGAGACCCAGTACTTC	CASSAEIAGGRETQYF
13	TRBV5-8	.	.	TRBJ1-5	TGTGCCAGCAGCTTAACGGGAAATCAGCCCCAGCATTTT	CASSLTGNQPQHF
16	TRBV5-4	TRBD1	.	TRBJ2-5	TGTGCCAGCAGATCGATCGGCCAGGGGGAAGGAGAGACCCAGTACTTC	CASRSIGQGEGETQYF
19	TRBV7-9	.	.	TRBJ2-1	TGTGCCAGCAGCTTGATCGAGCGGGCCTCGGGGAGCTCCTACAATGAGCAGTTCTTC	CASSLIERASGSSYNEQFF